This T cell receptor beta chain was captured by sequencing in a study of T cell repertoires in cytomegalovirus infection. Overall study: CMV infection together with matching HLA type was indicated by public TCR beta signatures. Study-level findings and limits: HLA-C-restricted TCR beta clonotypes specific for CMV led the ex vivo response.

TCRdb fed the reads into MiXCR, producing one record per CDR3 protein. Here the sample spans about 260,000 distinct CDR3 sequences, roughly 13% being singletons. This CDR3 contains 11 residues. Trimming took off 6 bases at V and 5 bases at J, with 7 bases between the two ends. This clonotype was recorded at least ten times. Its antigen remains unidentified. V and J are TRBV12-3 or TRBV12-4 and TRBJ2-5; D remains unclear. The sample comprised PBMCs. The sequence derives from a human donor in good health (CMV status not recorded). Some clones in this sample may be carry-over from other donors' samples. CDR3 loop: CASRLRETQYF. The CDR3 region has the DNA TGTGCCAGCAGATTAAGGGAGACCCAGTACTTC.